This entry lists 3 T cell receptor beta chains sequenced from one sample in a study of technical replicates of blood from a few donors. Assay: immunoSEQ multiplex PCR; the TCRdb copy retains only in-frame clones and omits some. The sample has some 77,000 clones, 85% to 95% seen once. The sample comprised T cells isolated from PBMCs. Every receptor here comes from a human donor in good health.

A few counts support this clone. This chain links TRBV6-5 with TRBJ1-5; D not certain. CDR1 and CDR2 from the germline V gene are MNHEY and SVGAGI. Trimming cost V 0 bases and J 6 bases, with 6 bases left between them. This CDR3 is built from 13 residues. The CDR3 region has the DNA TGTGCCAGCAGTTACTCGGAGTTTCAGCCCCAGCATTTT. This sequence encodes CASSYSEFQPQHF.

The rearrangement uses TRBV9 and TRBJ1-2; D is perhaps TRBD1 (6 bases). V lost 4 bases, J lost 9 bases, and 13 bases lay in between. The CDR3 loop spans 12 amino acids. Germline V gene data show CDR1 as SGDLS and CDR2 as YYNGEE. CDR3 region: CASSTTGIRYTF. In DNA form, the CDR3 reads TGTGCCAGCAGCACTACAGGGATACGCTACACCTTC.

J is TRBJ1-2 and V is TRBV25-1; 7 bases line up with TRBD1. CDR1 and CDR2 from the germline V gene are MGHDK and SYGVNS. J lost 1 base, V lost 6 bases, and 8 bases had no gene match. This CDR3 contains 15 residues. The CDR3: CASSSRTGFNYGYTF. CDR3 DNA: TGTGCCAGCAGCTCCAGGACAGGCTTTAACTATGGCTACACCTTC.